Below are 18 T cell receptor beta chains sequenced from a single sample in a study of T cell responses to AZD1222 COVID-19 vaccine. Profiled with immunoSEQ multiplex PCR; TCRdb holds only in-frame clones, not every one. The table lists about 140,000 clones, about 93% of them singletons. Sequencing was performed on peripheral blood, taken 28 days after the second AZD1222 dose. The receptors were sampled from an adult who received the AZD1222 COVID-19 vaccine.

This clone was seen just once. The chain combines TRBV5-1 with TRBJ2-5, with 13 bases fitting TRBD2. CDR1 SGHRS and CDR2 YFSETQ come from the germline V gene. The CDR3 sequence is 16 residues long. V lost 6 bases, J lost 4 bases, and 9 bases stayed unmatched. The CDR3 DNA is TGCGCCAGCAACCCCGGGACTAGCGGGGTTTTAGAGACCCAGTACTTC. It yields the protein CASNPGTSGVLETQYF.

The V and J genes are TRBV7-8 and TRBJ1-5, with 8 bases lining up with TRBD1. CDR3 length equals 15 residues. The V and J ends lost 3 bases and 6 bases, in that order; junction bases with no gene match: 7. Germline V gives CDR1 SGHVS, CDR2 FQNEAQ. The CDR3 DNA reads as TGTGCCAGCAGCTTCTACAGGGGGATGGTTCAGCCCCAGCATTTT. Protein: CASSFYRGMVQPQHF.

This chain connects TRBV11-2 to TRBJ1-2; D gene unclear. The ends were cut back, 4 bases at V and 4 bases at J, with 19 bases in the middle. This CDR3 is 16 amino acids long. Germline CDR1 is SGHAT and CDR2 is FQNNGV. As DNA, the CDR3 is TGTGCCAGCAGCTCTTTGGATGGCCGGGAGCCCTATGGCTACACCTTC. Residues: CASSSLDGREPYGYTF.

The rearrangement uses TRBV9 and TRBJ1-1, with a tentative D call TRBD1 (6 bases). The germline V gene has CDR1 SGDLS and CDR2 YYNGEE. The CDR3 contains 18 residues. Between the trimmed V and J ends, which lost 0 bases and 3 bases, there was a span of 21 bases. CDR3 sequence (DNA): TGTGCCAGCAGCGTAGGGTATGGGGGCACCCCTCTGTACACTGAAGCTTTCTTT. Its protein product is CASSVGYGGTPLYTEAFF.

The gene calls are TRBV10-3 and TRBJ1-4, with unresolved D. CDR1 and CDR2 (germline): ENHRY, SYGVKD. The CDR3 has 12 residues. Trimming cost V 5 bases and J 7 bases, with 8 bases left between them. As DNA, the CDR3 is TGTGCCATCAGTATCGAGGGTGAAAAACTGTTTTTT. Protein sequence: CAISIEGEKLFF.

V and J are TRBV5-1 and TRBJ2-7; possibly TRBD1 or TRBD2 for D (5 bases each). V dropped 3 bases and J dropped 2 bases, with 21 bases sitting between them. Looked up from germline, CDR1 is SGHRS and CDR2 is YFSETQ. The CDR3 has 17 residues. CDR3 sequence reads: CASSYWDRRVSTYEQYF. As DNA, the CDR3 is TGCGCCAGCAGCTACTGGGACCGCCGAGTGAGCACCTACGAGCAGTACTTC.

The V call is TRBV6-1, the J call TRBJ1-5; 8 bases match TRBD1. Germline V gene lookup returns CDR1 MNHNS and CDR2 SASEGT. The CDR3 contains 13 residues. The J segment lost 9 bases and the V segment lost 3 bases, leaving 4 bases of the junction unmatched. CDR3 in amino acids: CASSDRGRPPQHF. CDR3 bases: TGTGCCAGCAGTGACAGGGGGCGTCCGCCCCAGCATTTT.

This chain joins TRBV7-9 and TRBJ1-4; D ambiguous. The V gene lost 4 bases and the J gene lost 7 bases, with 13 bases spanning the gap. Germline CDR1 SEHNR, CDR2 FQNEAQ (reference sequence). The CDR3 runs to 14 residues. CDR3 region: CASSSTMSGEKLFF. The DNA for the CDR3 is TGTGCCAGCAGCTCGACGATGTCGGGTGAAAAACTGTTTTTT.

The chain recombines TRBV6-5 with TRBJ2-7, with a tentative D call TRBD1 (5 bases). This CDR3 region has 15 residues. Trimming shortened V by 2 bases and J by 1 base, and 12 bases separated the two germline ends. CDR1 MNHEY and CDR2 SVGAGI come from the germline V gene. CDR3 protein: CASSYTFQGSYEQYF. The DNA of the CDR3 is TGTGCCAGCAGTTACACCTTTCAGGGATCCTACGAGCAGTACTTC.

The chain uses TRBV5-1 and TRBJ1-5; TRBD1 is a possible D gene (6 bases). Germline CDR1 reads SGHRS; CDR2 reads YFSETQ. Deletions cut 2 bases from V and 5 bases from J, with 23 bases between. The CDR3 contains 18 residues. In nucleotides, the CDR3 is TGCGCCAGCAGCTTCCTTTGGGGGCGCGGGAGGTGGGATCAGCCCCAGCATTTT. Translation gives CASSFLWGRGRWDQPQHF.

Details on this clone: Other DNA sequences in the sample encode the same CDR3. The chain joins TRBV6-5 to TRBJ2-5; 12 bases are a match to TRBD2. The CDR3 contains 16 residues. Germline trimming cut 2 bases from V and 4 bases from J; bases unmatched to any gene: 5. The V gene's germline CDR1 is MNHEY and CDR2 SVGAGI. DNA for the CDR3: TGTGCCAGCAGTTACCTCGCTAGCGGGGGGGGAGAGACCCAGTACTTC. Protein: CASSYLASGGGETQYF.

This clone was seen a single time. The genes are TRBV19 and TRBJ2-3; 7 bases line up with TRBD2. There are 13 residues in the CDR3. Trimming at V came to 9 bases and at J to 2 bases, leaving 5 bases not matched to a gene. Per the germline V gene, CDR1 is LNHDA and CDR2 is SQIVND (reference sequence). Here the CDR3 reads CASGGYFTDTQYF. The CDR3, as DNA: TGTGCCAGCGGGGGGTACTTCACAGATACGCAGTATTTT.

This clone is a singleton in its sample. J is TRBJ2-7 and V is TRBV25-1, with TRBD2 matching over 7 bases. V was clipped by 0 bases and J by 2 bases; unmatched bases: 1. This CDR3 is built from 14 residues. CDR1 and CDR2 (germline): MGHDK, SYGVNS. The CDR3 sequence is CASSEYRGAYEQYF. In nucleotides, the CDR3 is TGTGCCAGCAGTGAATACCGGGGGGCCTACGAGCAGTACTTC.

The chain carries TRBV19 and TRBJ1-5; D remains unclear. This CDR3 region has 15 residues. The V gene lost 2 bases and the J gene lost 0 bases, with 8 bases spanning the gap. From germline, CDR1 is LNHDA and CDR2 SQIVND (reference sequence). The CDR3 bases are TGTGCCAGTAGTATACTGCGGGTTAGCAATCAGCCCCAGCATTTT. Translating it yields CASSILRVSNQPQHF.

The V call is TRBV27, the J call TRBJ1-4, with 7 bases identical to TRBD1. V lost 3 bases, J lost 4 bases, and 5 bases stayed unmatched. This CDR3 has 15 amino acids. Germline V gives CDR1 MNHEY, CDR2 SMNVEV (reference sequence). The CDR3 nucleotides read TGTGCCAGCAGTTTCCGGGACAGTTATAATGAAAAACTGTTTTTT. It codes for CASSFRDSYNEKLFF.

The rearrangement links TRBV6-6 to TRBJ2-7; D remains unclear. The CDR3 contains 13 residues. Trimming stripped 5 bases from V and 3 bases from J, with 11 bases between. The germline V gene encodes CDR1 MNHNY and CDR2 SVGAGI (reference sequence). Here the CDR3 DNA reads TGTGCCAGCAGTGAGACATTAGTCTACGAGCAGTACTTC. Its protein product is CASSETLVYEQYF.

The V call is TRBV6-1, the J call TRBJ1-2; possibly TRBD1 for D (5 bases). The length of the CDR3 is 13 residues. Deletions cut 0 bases from V and 5 bases from J, with 7 bases between. Germline V CDR1 and CDR2: MNHNS, SASEGT. The CDR3 DNA reads TGTGCCAGCAGTGAAGCTGGGGGTTATGGCTACACCTTC. Encoded protein: CASSEAGGYGYTF.

This rearrangement joins TRBV30 to TRBJ1-2, with D unresolved. Trimming stripped 1 base from V and 4 bases from J, with 10 bases between. The CDR3 is made up of 13 amino acids. Per the germline V gene, CDR1 is GTSNPN and CDR2 is SVGIG (reference sequence). This CDR3 reads CAWSGLGPYGYTF. In DNA form, the CDR3 reads TGTGCCTGGAGTGGTTTAGGCCCCTATGGCTACACCTTC.